This TCR beta chain was sequenced for a study of shared clonotypes between healthy human individuals. The donors were all Caucasian adults (living in Nashville, Tennessee). Unsorted PBMC DNA underwent sequencing on ten immunoSEQ deep assay plates. As processed by the authors: Owing to the provision of junction-only sequences devoid of quality scores by immunoSEQ, filtering differed. Produced via immunoSEQ multiplex PCR; TCRdb's table is partial and in-frame only. For V, J and clone size, that table is used; D and trimming come from the DNA. This table has fewer than 500,000 clones, 60% to 80% appearing once. The receptor's source is a woman between 40 and 50 years old in good health. Some clones in this sample may be carry-over from other donors' samples. The sequencing input was PBMCs.

CDR3 in amino acids: CASSHGQGGYEQYF. Written as DNA, the CDR3 is TGCGCCAGCAGCCACGGACAGGGAGGTTACGAGCAGTACTTC. The chain couples TRBV5-1 to TRBJ2-7; 8 positions match TRBD1. CDR1 is SGHRS, CDR2 YFSETQ, per germline. CDR3 length: 14 amino acids. V shed 4 bases and J 4 bases; nucleotides not matched to a gene: 7.